The 20 T cell receptor beta chains in this list originate from one sample, sequenced in a study of cytomegalovirus exposure and HLA in healthy donors. Primers for the PCR totalled 60 Vbeta and 13 Jbeta. Produced via immunoSEQ multiplex PCR; TCRdb's table is partial and in-frame only. The repertoire holds more than 150,000 clones, with roughly four fifths as singletons. Source material: PBMCs. These receptors were collected from a man between 45 and 60 years old in good health and CMV-seronegative.

The rearrangement joins TRBV19 to TRBJ2-2; 9 bases align to TRBD1. After removal of 7 bases from V and 0 bases from J, the junction contained 12 bases not matched to a gene. CDR3 length: 18 amino acids. Germline loops: CDR1 LNHDA, CDR2 SQIVND (reference sequence). The CDR3 spells CASTWVQGAPSNTGELFF. DNA of the CDR3: TGTGCCAGTACTTGGGTACAGGGGGCCCCCTCGAACACCGGGGAGCTGTTTTTT.

This chain links TRBV14 with TRBJ1-1; D not certain. The V end lost 0 bases, the J end lost 11 bases, and 13 bases lay between the germline ends. Germline V gene lookup returns CDR1 SGHDN and CDR2 FVKESK. The CDR3 extends over 13 amino acids. CDR3 sequence reads: CASSQEIGLYAFF. Written as DNA, the CDR3 is TGTGCCAGCAGCCAAGAAATAGGACTGTATGCTTTCTTT.

The J gene is TRBJ2-2, the V gene TRBV4-3; D may be TRBD1 (5 bases). Germline V lookup: CDR1 LGHNA, CDR2 YSLEER. V lost 1 base and J 1 base, leaving 13 bases between the germline ends. This CDR3 has 17 residues. The CDR3 spells CASSQALGAMNTGELFF. CDR3 nucleotides: TGCGCCAGCAGCCAAGCATTAGGGGCCATGAACACCGGGGAGCTGTTTTTT.

The chain links TRBV18 to TRBJ2-7; 7 nucleotides align to TRBD1. Germline V gene sequence: CDR1 KGHSH, CDR2 LQKENI. This CDR3 has 14 residues. Losses at the gene ends were 3 bases for V and 2 bases for J; bases not matched to a gene: 4. In DNA, the CDR3 is TGTGCCAGCTCACCGCGTCAGGGGGCCTACGAGCAGTACTTC. Residues: CASSPRQGAYEQYF. Full variable domain (missing parts from reference TRBV18 and TRBJ2-7): NAGVMQNPRHLVRRRGQEARLRCSPMKGHSHVYWYRQLPEEGLKFMVYLQKENIIDESGMPKERFSAEFPKEGPSILRIQQVVRGDSAAYFCASSPRQGAYEQYFGPGTRLTVT.

This clone has a single count. The DNA for the CDR3 is TGTGCCAGCAGTGCCTTTGCTGGGCTTGATGGCTACACCTTC. Protein product: CASSAFAGLDGYTF. The chain recombines TRBV27 with TRBJ1-2; unclear D gene. CDR1 is MNHEY and CDR2 is SMNVEV in the germline V gene (reference sequence). V lost 5 bases and J 6 bases, leaving 16 bases between the germline ends. The CDR3 length is 14 residues.

Worth noting for this clone: At one of its ends the junction is not consistent with the germline gene, which may arise from a read error. V usage is TRBV7-9 and J usage is TRBJ2-3; 12 bases line up with TRBD2. Looked up from germline, CDR1 is SEHNR and CDR2 is FQNEAQ (reference sequence). The CDR3 length is 17 residues. The CDR3 region is CSSSSGPLAGGPDTQYF. Written as DNA, the CDR3 is TGTTCCAGCAGCTCGGGGCCACTAGCGGGGGGTCCAGATACGCAGTATTTT.

This clone was recorded only once. This chain links TRBV28 with TRBJ1-3; D remains ambiguous. This CDR3 is 18 amino acids long. Germline-derived CDR1 and CDR2 are MDHEN and SYDVKM. With 5 bases removed from V and 8 bases from J, the gap between germline ends came to 28 bases. CDR3: CASSTSVSGRPRRYTIYF. CDR3 bases: TGTGCCAGCAGTACCAGTGTTTCTGGACGGCCACGGAGGTACACCATATATTTT.

Regarding this clone: The junction differs from germline at one of its ends, possibly a read error. The chain is built from TRBV7-9 and TRBJ2-3; no reliable D call. The CDR3 consists of 14 residues. Per the germline V gene, CDR1 is SEHNR and CDR2 is FQNEAQ (reference sequence). The CDR3 bases are TGTTCCAGCAGCTTAGTGGCGGAGACAGATACGCAGTATTTT. Residues: CSSSLVAETDTQYF.

The chain is built from TRBV28 and TRBJ1-2; tentatively, D is TRBD1 (5 bases). Trimming shortened V by 1 base and J by 2 bases, and 5 bases separated the two germline ends. Germline CDR1 reads MDHEN; CDR2 reads SYDVKM. The CDR3 consists of 13 residues. CDR3 sequence reads: CASSLYRNYGYTF. CDR3 DNA: TGTGCCAGCAGTTTATACAGGAACTATGGCTACACCTTC.

This chain links TRBV22-1 with TRBJ2-6; whether TRBD2, the table's D call, matches the DNA was not checked. TRBV22-1 is reported as a pseudogene. This CDR3 comprises 18 residues. CDR3 region: CPGSAHRDAFSGANVLTF. In DNA form, the CDR3 reads TGTCCTGGGAGCGCCCACCGGGATGCGTTCTCTGGGGCCAACGTCCTGACTTTC.

This clone turned up a few times. The CDR3 DNA is TGTGCCATCACCCCTACGGGTCTAAGTGGCTACACCTTC. It is translated as CAITPTGLSGYTF. The chain uses TRBV10-3 and TRBJ1-2; D remains unclear. CDR1 and CDR2 (germline): ENHRY, SYGVKD. V dropped 7 bases and J dropped 7 bases, with 16 bases sitting between them. The CDR3 sequence is 13 residues long.

The chain recombines TRBV29-1 with TRBJ2-2, with TRBD2 matching 7 bases. CDR3 length: 14 amino acids. Germline V CDR1 and CDR2: SQVTM, ANQGSEA. Unmatched junction bases numbered 5, after V lost 3 bases and J lost 4 bases. The CDR3 reads CSVDATSATGELFF. In nucleotides, the CDR3 is TGCAGCGTTGATGCTACTAGCGCCACCGGGGAGCTGTTTTTT.

The CDR3 DNA reads as TGTGCCAGCAGCGAAATCCCGGGTAACACCGGGGAGCTGTTTTTT. Its translation is CASSEIPGNTGELFF. The chain is built from TRBV7-6 and TRBJ2-2, with D uncertain. Trimming removed 5 bases at V and 2 bases at J, with 12 bases between. The CDR3 covers 15 residues. Germline V gives CDR1 SGHVS, CDR2 FNYEAQ.

The CDR3 spells CASSQDRGAYEQYF. The CDR3 DNA reads as TGCGCCAGCAGCCAAGACAGGGGGGCTTACGAGCAGTACTTC. This rearrangement joins TRBV4-1 to TRBJ2-7, with D perhaps matching TRBD1 (7 bases). The V gene's germline CDR1 is MGHRA and CDR2 YSYEKL. V shed 0 bases and J shed 4 bases, with 10 bases lying between them. The CDR3 spans 14 residues.

This sequence joins TRBV7-2 and TRBJ2-3; no reliable D call. The germline CDR1 and CDR2 sequences are SGHTA and FQGNSA. The CDR3 runs to 15 residues. Trimming took off 2 bases at V and 11 bases at J, with 20 bases between the two ends. In nucleotides, the CDR3 is TGTGCCAGCAGCTTAAGCCCGAGCCGCCCATTTGGGCAGTATTTT. Translation gives CASSLSPSRPFGQYF.

The chain recombines TRBV7-9 with TRBJ1-4, with D possibly being TRBD1 (6 bases). The germline gives CDR1 SEHNR, CDR2 FQNEAQ (reference sequence). The CDR3 is made up of 15 amino acids. Trimming left V 5 bases short and J 5 bases short, with 15 bases between. The CDR3 DNA follows: TGTGCCAGCAGCACCGGACAGACCATAAATGAAAAACTGTTTTTT. Translated, it gives CASSTGQTINEKLFF. The whole variable domain, remainder taken from reference TRBV7-9 and TRBJ1-4, is DTGVSQNPRHKITKRGQNVTFRCDPISEHNRLYWYRQTLGQGPEFLTYFQNEAQLEKSRLLSDRFSAERPKGSFSTLEIQRTEQGDSAMYLCASSTGQTINEKLFFGSGTQLSVL.

The chain has TRBV7-2 and TRBJ2-7; D call uncertain. The germline CDR1 and CDR2 sequences are SGHTA and FQGNSA. The CDR3 totals 14 residues. V lost 6 bases, J lost 2 bases, and 14 bases lay in between. The CDR3: CASSQDYGTYEQYF. CDR3 in DNA: TGTGCCAGCAGTCAGGATTACGGAACCTACGAGCAGTACTTC.

The chain carries TRBV7-9 and TRBJ1-2; TRBD1 might be the D (6 bases). The CDR3 has 14 residues. V shed 2 bases and J shed 1 base, with 8 bases lying between them. The V gene's germline CDR1 is SEHNR and CDR2 FQNEAQ (reference sequence). Here the CDR3 DNA reads TGTGCCAGCAGCTTATCAGGGGTTAACTATGGCTACACCTTC. Protein sequence: CASSLSGVNYGYTF.

The V and J genes are TRBV7-9 and TRBJ2-7, with D possibly being TRBD2 (5 bases). From germline, CDR1 is SEHNR and CDR2 FQNEAQ (reference sequence). The CDR3 totals 13 residues. Trimming left V 6 bases short and J 1 base short, with 10 bases between. CDR3 bases: TGTGCCAGCAGTTCCGGACTTTCCTACGAGCAGTACTTC. Translated: CASSSGLSYEQYF.

This chain joins TRBV6-6 and TRBJ2-4, with 9 bases identical to TRBD1. This CDR3 comprises 14 residues. The junction had 10 bases not matched to a gene; V was cut back by 5 bases and J by 11 bases. Germline V gives CDR1 MNHNY, CDR2 SVGAGI (reference sequence). Written as DNA, the CDR3 is TGTGCCAGCAGTACAGACTACAGGGGGCCTTTTCAGTACTTC. This translates into CASSTDYRGPFQYF.